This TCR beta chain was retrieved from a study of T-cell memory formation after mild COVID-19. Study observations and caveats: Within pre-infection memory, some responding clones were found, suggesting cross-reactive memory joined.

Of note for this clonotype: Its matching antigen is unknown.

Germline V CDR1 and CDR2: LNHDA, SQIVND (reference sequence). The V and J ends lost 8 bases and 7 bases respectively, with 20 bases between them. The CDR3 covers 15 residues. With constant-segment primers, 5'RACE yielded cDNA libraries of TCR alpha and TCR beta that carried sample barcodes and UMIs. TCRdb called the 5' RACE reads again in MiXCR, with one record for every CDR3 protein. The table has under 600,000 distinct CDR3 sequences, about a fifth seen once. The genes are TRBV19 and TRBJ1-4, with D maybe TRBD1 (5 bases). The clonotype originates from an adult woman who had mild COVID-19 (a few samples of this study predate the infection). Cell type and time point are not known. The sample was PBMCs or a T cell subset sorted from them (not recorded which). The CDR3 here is CASRPRGRAGEKLFF. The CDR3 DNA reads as TGTGCCAGTCGACCCCGGGGGAGGGCCGGTGAAAAACTGTTTTTT.